This TCR beta chain was profiled in a study of shared clonotypes between healthy human individuals. About the study: With ages of 18 to 49, the donors were two women and a few men.

This CDR3 comprises 14 residues. In germline, CDR1 is MGHRA, CDR2 YSYEKL. V lost 3 bases, J lost 7 bases, and 8 bases stayed unmatched. In replicate PCRs of unsorted PBMC, around 300 ng DNA, some 30,000 T cell genomes, was used. Unsorted PBMC DNA went through sequencing on ten immunoSEQ deep assay plates. The data were produced by immunoSEQ multiplex PCR, yet TCRdb's version contains in-frame clones alone and is incomplete. The table lists some 500,000 clones, approximately 79% of them singletons. The receptor was isolated from a woman in her 40s in good health. Some clones in this sample may be carry-over from other donors' samples. The rearrangement joins TRBV4-1 to TRBJ1-1; 7 bases map to TRBD1. The sample was PBMCs. The DNA for the CDR3 is TGCGCCAGCAGCCACCCAGGGGGGGGGCTTGAAGCTTTCTTT. Protein: CASSHPGGGLEAFF.